This record concerns one TCR beta chain sequence. The antigen this receptor binds is unknown. Base qualities are not provided; no much larger clone lies one nucleotide away. Reading the germline V gene (reference sequence) gives CDR1 SGHKS and CDR2 YYEKEE. Spanning cysteine to phenylalanine, the CDR3 consists of 14 amino acids. Of the read, only the CDR3 DNA is kept; its 42 bases are in frame from base 1. Trimming takes 0 bases from V and 3 bases from J, and the germline ends sit 4 bases apart. TCRbeta CDR3 regions were amplified from genomic DNA using the immunoSEQ Assay, a bias-controlled multiplex PCR. On the authors' methods: Nucleated cell counts per sample were estimated from amplification of reference gene primers within the assay. To quantify the absolute abundance of each unique TCRbeta CDR3 rearrangement, sequence reads were collapsed and filtered. Productive Simpson clonality was computed per sample as the square root of Simpson's diversity index over productive rearrangements. Not all clones reach the TCRdb copy of this immuneACCESS table, which keeps in-frame sequences only. Checked studies attribute under half of the gap to unresolved V genes and leave the rest unexplained. V, J and clone size are taken as reported in that table, and D and trimming were inferred from the DNA itself. For this sample the table gives just over 300,000 clones, of which about nine tenths were detected only once. In total, the top ten clones hold around 4% of the sample.

Enrolling through a virtual design, the prospective study's participants ranged in age from about 18 to 100 years and lived across roughly 24 United States geographic areas. In the prospective study, cohorts were assigned on the basis of participant-reported clinical history obtained from a screening survey and a study questionnaire. Recovered participants in ImmuneRACE Cohort 3 were defined by two consecutive negative NP/OP PCR tests, clearance by a healthcare professional, or resolution of symptoms. Each participant in the prospective study had whole blood, serum and a nasopharyngeal or oropharyngeal swab collected by mobile phlebotomists. Additional blood draws and questionnaires over an approximately two-month period could optionally be provided by prospective study participants. Prospective study blood samples were shipped either frozen or at room temperature before DNA extraction. The source of the sample is a study of blood T cell repertoires in COVID-19 (dated by TCRdb to the early 2020s). In terms of the full investigation: Samples from collaborators originated in the United States, Italy and Spain and spanned both the acute and convalescent phases of COVID-19. The repertoires were released in a freely available public database meant as a resource for research on the immune response to SARS-CoV-2. Where available, HLA class I and class II types were taken from metadata supplied by the sample provider and were not determined by assay-based typing. Samples came from the ongoing ImmuneRACE study (first 160 participants) plus 1,254 subjects from 6 global collaborators. The prospective study material was composed of cDNA or gDNA derived from T cells, B-cell-depleted T cells, or PBMCs. The sample metadata nearly always contained a de-identified subject ID, COVID-19 status, age in years and sex. Deeply sampled blood TCRbeta repertoires from subjects exposed to, actively infected with, or recovered from COVID-19 were included in the dataset. Summary of the overall study and its limitations: The amount of clinical and demographic metadata varied by source and participant and was provided uncurated.

The chain was built from TRBV5-5 and TRBJ1-6, with an unclear D gene assignment. Sequencing used PBMCs or T cells enriched from blood (not recorded which). The clonotype comes from a young man who had recovered from COVID-19. The CDR3 corresponds to CASSLDYYNSPLHF. At the DNA level, the sequence is TGTGCCAGCAGCTTGGACTACTATAATTCACCCCTCCACTTT.